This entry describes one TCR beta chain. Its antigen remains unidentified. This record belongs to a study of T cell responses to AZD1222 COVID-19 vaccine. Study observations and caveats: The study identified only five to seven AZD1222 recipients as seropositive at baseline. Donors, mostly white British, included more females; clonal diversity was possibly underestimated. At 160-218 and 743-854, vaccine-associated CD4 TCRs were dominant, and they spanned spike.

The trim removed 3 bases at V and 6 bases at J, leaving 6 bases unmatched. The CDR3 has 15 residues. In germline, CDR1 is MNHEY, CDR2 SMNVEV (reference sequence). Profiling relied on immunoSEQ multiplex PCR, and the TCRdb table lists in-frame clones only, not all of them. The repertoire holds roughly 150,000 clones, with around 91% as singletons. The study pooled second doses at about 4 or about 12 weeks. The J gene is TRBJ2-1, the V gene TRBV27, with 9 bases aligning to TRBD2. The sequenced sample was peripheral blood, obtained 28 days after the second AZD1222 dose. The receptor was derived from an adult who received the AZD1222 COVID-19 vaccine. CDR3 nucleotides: TGTGCCAGCAGTTTTCTCGCGGGAGGGTCCAATGAGCAGTTCTTC. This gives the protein CASSFLAGGSNEQFF.